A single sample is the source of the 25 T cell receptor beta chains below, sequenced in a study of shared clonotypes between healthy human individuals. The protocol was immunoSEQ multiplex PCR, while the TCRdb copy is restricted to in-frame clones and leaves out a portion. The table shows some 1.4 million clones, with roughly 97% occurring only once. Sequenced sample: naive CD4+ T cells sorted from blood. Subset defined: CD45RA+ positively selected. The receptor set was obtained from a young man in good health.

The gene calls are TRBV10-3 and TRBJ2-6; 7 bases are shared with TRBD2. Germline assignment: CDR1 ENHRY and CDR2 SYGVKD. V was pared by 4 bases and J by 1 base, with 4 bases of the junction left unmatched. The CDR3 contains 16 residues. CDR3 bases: TGTGCCATCAGTGGAGGGAGGGCATCTGGGGCCAACGTCCTGACTTTC. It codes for CAISGGRASGANVLTF.

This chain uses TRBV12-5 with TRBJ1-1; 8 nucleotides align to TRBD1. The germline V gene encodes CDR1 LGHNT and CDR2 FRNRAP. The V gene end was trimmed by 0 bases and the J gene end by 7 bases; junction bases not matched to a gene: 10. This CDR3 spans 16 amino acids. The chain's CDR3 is CASGLVVGRGRLEAFF. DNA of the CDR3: TGTGCTAGTGGTTTGGTAGTTGGCAGGGGGCGCCTTGAAGCTTTCTTT. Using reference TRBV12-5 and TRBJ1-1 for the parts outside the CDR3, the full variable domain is DARVTQTPRHKVTEMGQEVTMRCQPILGHNTVFWYRQTMMQGLELLAYFRNRAPLDDSGMPKDRFSAEMPDATLATLKIQPSEPRDSAVYFCASGLVVGRGRLEAFFGQGTRLTVV.

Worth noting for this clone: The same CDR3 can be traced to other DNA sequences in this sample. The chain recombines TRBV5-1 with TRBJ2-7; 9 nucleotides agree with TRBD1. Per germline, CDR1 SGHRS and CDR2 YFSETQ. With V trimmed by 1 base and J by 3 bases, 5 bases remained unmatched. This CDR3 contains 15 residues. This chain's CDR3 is CASSLQDRGGYEQYF. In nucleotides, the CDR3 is TGCGCCAGCAGCTTGCAGGACAGGGGAGGCTACGAGCAGTACTTC.

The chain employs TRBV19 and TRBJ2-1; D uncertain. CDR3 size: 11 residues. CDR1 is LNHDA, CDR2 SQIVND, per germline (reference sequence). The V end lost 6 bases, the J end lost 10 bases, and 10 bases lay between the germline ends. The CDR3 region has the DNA TGTGCCAGTAGGACCCATGGAGAGCAGTTCTTC. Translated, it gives CASRTHGEQFF.

CDR3 bases: TGTGCCAGCAGCTCCTTTACGGGGTTGGTGTACGAGCAGTACTTC. It yields the protein CASSSFTGLVYEQYF. The gene calls are TRBV5-6 and TRBJ2-7, with D possibly TRBD2 on 5 matching bases. Between the trimmed V and J ends, which lost 3 bases and 4 bases, there was a span of 17 bases. Germline-derived CDR1 and CDR2 are SGHDT and YYEEEE. The CDR3 totals 15 residues.

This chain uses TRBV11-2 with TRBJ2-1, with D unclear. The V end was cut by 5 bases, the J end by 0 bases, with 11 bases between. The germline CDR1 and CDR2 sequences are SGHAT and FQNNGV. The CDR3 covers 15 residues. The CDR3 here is CASSLRGFSYNEQFF. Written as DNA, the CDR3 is TGTGCCAGCAGCCTTAGAGGCTTCTCCTACAATGAGCAGTTCTTC.

CDR3 sequence: CSARDHPEAFF. The CDR3 DNA is TGCAGTGCTAGGGACCACCCTGAAGCTTTCTTT. This chain joins TRBV20-1 and TRBJ1-1; D is ambiguous. Germline CDR1 reads DFQATT; CDR2 reads SNEGSKA (reference sequence). Trimming took 3 bases from V and 6 from J, leaving 8 bases between them. The CDR3 loop spans 11 amino acids.

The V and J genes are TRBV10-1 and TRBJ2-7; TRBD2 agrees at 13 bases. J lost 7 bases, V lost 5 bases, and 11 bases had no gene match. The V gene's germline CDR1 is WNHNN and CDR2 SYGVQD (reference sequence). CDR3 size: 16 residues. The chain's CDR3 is CASSYGLAGVGREQYF. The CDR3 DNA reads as TGCGCCAGCAGTTACGGACTAGCGGGAGTAGGGCGGGAGCAGTACTTC.

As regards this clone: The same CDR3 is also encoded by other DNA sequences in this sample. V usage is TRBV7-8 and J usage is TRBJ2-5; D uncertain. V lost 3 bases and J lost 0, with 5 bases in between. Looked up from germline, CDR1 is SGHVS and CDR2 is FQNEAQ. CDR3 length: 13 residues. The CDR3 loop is CASSLAHQETQYF. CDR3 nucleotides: TGTGCCAGCAGCTTGGCACACCAAGAGACCCAGTACTTC.

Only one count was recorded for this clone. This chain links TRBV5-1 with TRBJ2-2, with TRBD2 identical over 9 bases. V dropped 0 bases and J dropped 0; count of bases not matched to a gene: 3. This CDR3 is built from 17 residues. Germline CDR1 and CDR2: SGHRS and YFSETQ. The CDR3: CASSLGLAAPNTGELFF. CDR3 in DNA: TGCGCCAGCAGCTTGGGACTAGCGGCCCCGAACACCGGGGAGCTGTTTTTT.

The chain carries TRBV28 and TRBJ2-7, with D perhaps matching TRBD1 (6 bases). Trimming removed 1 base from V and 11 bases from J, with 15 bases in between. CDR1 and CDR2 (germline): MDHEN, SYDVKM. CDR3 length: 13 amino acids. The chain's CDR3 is CASSLLAGAEKYF. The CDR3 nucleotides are TGTGCCAGCAGTTTATTGGCAGGGGCTGAGAAGTACTTC.

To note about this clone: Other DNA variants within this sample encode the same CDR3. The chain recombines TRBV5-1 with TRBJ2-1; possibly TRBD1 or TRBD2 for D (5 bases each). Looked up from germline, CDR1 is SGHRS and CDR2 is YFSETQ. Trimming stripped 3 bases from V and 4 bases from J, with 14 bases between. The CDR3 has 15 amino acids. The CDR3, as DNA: TGCGCCAGCAGCTCCACCGGGACGTCTTACAATGAGCAGTTCTTC. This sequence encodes CASSSTGTSYNEQFF.

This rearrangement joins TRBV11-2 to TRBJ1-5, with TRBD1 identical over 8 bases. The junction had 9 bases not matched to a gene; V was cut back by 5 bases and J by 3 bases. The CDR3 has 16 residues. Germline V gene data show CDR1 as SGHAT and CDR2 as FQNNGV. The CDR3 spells CASSGLTGAANQPQHF. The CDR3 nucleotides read TGTGCCAGCAGCGGCCTGACAGGGGCTGCCAATCAGCCCCAGCATTTT.

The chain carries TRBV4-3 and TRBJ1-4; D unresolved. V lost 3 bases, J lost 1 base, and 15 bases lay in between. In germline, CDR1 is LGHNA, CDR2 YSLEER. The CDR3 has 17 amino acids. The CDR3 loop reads CASSQRPTGVTNEKLFF. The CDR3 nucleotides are TGCGCCAGCAGCCAGAGACCCACCGGGGTAACTAATGAAAAACTGTTTTTT.

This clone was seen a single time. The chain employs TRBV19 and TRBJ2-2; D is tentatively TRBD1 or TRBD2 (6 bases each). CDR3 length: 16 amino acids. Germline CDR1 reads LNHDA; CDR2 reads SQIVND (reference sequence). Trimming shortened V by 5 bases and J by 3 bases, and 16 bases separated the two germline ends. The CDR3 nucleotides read TGTGCCAGTAGTGGGACACTTGGGGGGTACACCGGGGAGCTGTTTTTT. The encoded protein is CASSGTLGGYTGELFF.

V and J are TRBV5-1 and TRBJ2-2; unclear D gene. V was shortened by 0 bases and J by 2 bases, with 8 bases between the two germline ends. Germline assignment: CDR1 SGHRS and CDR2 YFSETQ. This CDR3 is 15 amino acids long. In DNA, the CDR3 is TGCGCCAGCAGCTTGGGACCACCTAACACCGGGGAGCTGTTTTTT. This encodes CASSLGPPNTGELFF. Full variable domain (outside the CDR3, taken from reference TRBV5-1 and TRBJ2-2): KAGVTQTPRYLIKTRGQQVTLSCSPISGHRSVSWYQQTPGQGLQFLFEYFSETQRNKGNFPGRFSGRQFSNSRSEMNVSTLELGDSALYLCASSLGPPNTGELFFGEGSRLTVL.

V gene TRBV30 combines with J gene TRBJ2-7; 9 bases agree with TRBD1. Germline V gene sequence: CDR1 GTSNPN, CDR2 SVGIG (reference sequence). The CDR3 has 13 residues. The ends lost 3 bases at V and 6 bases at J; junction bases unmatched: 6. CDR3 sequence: CAWRQGASSEQYF. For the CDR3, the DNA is TGTGCCTGGAGACAGGGGGCAAGCAGCGAGCAGTACTTC.

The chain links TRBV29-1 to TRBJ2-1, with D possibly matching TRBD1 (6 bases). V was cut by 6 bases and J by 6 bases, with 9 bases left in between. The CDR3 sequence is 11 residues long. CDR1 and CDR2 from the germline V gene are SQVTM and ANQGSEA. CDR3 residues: CSVQGGNEQFF. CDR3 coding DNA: TGCAGCGTCCAAGGGGGCAATGAGCAGTTCTTC.

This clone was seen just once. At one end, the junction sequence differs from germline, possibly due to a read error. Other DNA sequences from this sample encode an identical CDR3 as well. Here the CDR3 reads CASSLTSGSYTGELFF. CDR3 coding DNA: TGTGCCAGCAGCCTAACTAGCGGGAGTTATACCGGGGAGCTGTTTTTT. J is TRBJ2-2 and V is TRBV7-3; 11 bases agree with TRBD2. Per germline, CDR1 SGHTA and CDR2 FQGTGA. The CDR3 length is 16 residues.

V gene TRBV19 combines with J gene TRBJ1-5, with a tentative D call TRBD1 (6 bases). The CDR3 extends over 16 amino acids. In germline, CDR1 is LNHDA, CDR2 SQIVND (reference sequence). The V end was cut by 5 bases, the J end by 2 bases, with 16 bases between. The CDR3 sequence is CASSHHIGGGNQPQHF. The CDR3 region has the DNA TGTGCCAGTAGTCACCATATCGGGGGCGGCAATCAGCCCCAGCATTTT. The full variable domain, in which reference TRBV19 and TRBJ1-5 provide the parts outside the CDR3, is DGGITQSPKYLFRKEGQNVTLSCEQNLNHDAMYWYRQDPGQGLRLIYYSQIVNDFQKGDIAEGYSVSREKKESFPLTVTSAQKNPTAFYLCASSHHIGGGNQPQHFGDGTRLSIL.

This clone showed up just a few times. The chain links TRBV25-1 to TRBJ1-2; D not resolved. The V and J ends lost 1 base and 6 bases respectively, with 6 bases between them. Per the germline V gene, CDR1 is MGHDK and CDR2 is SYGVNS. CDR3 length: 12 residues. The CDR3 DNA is TGTGCCAGCAGTGAATGGGGAAATGGCTACACCTTC. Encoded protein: CASSEWGNGYTF.

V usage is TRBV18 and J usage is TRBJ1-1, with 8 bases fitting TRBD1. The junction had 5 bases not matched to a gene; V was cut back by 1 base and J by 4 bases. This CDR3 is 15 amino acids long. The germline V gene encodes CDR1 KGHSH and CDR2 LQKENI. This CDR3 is CASSPRQDRATEAFF. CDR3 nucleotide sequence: TGTGCCAGCTCACCACGACAGGACAGGGCCACTGAAGCTTTCTTT.

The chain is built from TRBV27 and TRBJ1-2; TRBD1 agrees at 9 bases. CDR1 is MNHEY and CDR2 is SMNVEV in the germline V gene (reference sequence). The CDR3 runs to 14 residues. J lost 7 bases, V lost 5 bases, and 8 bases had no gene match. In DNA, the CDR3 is TGTGCCAGCAGTCGACAGGGGGTAGGTAGTGGCTACACCTTC. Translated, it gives CASSRQGVGSGYTF.

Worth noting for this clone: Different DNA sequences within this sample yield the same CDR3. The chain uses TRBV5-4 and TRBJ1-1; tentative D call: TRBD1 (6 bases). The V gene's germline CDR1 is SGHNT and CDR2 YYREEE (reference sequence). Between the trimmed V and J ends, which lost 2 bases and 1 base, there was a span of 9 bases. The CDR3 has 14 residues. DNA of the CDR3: TGTGCCAGCAGCTTACCGGGACAGAACACTGAAGCTTTCTTT. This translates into CASSLPGQNTEAFF.

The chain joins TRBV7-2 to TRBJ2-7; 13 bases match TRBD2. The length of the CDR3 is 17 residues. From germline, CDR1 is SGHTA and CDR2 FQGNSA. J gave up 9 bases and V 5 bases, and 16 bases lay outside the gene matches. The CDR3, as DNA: TGTGCCAGCAGCACTCACCTCCGACTAGCGGGAGGAGGCGTGCAGTACTTC. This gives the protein CASSTHLRLAGGGVQYF.